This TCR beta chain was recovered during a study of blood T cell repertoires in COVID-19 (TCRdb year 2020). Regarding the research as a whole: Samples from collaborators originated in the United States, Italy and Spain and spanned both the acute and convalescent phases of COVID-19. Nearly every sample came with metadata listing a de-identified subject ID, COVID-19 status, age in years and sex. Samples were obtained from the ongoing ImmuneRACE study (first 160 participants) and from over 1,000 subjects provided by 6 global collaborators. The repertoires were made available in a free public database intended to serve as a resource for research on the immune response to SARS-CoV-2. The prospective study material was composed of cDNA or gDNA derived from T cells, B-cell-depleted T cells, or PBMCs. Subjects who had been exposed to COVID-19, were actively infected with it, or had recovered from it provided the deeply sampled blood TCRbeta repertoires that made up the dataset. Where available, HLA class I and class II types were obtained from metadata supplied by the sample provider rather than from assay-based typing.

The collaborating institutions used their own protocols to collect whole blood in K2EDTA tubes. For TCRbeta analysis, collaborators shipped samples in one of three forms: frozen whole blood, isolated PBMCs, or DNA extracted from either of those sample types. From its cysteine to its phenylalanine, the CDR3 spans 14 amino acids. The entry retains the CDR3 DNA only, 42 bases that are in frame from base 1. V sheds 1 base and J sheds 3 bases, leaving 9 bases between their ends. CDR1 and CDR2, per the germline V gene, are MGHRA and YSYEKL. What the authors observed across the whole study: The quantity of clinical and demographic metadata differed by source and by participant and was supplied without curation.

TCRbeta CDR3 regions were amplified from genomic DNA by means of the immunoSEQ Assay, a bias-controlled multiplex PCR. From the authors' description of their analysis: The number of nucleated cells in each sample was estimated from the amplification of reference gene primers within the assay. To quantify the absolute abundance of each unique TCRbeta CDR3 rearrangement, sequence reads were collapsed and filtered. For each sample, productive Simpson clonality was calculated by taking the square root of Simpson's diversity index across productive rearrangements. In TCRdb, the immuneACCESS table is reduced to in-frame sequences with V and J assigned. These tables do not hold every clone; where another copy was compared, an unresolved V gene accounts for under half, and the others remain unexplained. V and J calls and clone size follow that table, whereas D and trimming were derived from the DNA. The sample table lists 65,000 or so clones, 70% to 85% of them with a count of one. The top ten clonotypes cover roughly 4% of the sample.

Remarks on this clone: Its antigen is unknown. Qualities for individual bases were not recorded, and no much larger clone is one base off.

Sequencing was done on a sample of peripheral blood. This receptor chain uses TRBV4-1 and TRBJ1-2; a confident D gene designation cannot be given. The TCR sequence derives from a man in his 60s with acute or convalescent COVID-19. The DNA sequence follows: TGCGCCAGCAGCCAAGTTGGCAGTGACTATGGCTACACCTTC. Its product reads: CASSQVGSDYGYTF.